This TCR beta chain comes out of a study of identical twins. One entry per CDR3 protein, called by TCRdb with MiXCR from the 5' RACE reads. The table lists about 290,000 distinct CDR3 sequences, over 8.5% of them singletons. This CDR3 has 16 amino acids. The J segment lost 4 bases and the V segment lost 0 bases, leaving 5 bases of the junction unmatched. Germline V gene lookup returns CDR1 MNHEY and CDR2 SVGAGI. This clonotype was found many times. The same data also contributed to another study, on yellow fever vaccine responses in identical twins.

The V call is TRBV6-5, the J call TRBJ2-7; TRBD2 matches at 11 bases. Input material: CD8+ T cells sorted from blood. This clonotype was sampled from a woman under 30 in good health. In nucleotides, the CDR3 is TGTGCCAGCAGTTACTCACTAGCGGGAGTCCGTTACGAGCAGTACTTC. This codes for CASSYSLAGVRYEQYF.